The next 2 T cell receptor beta chains were all read from a single sample in a study of cytomegalovirus exposure and HLA in healthy donors (dated by TCRdb to 2016 to 2017). The receptor library was made with the immunoSEQ multiplex PCR assay. For the multiplex PCR, a mixture combining 60 forward primers for TCR Vbeta segments and 13 reverse primers for TCR Jbeta segments was used. Here the immuneACCESS table is served through TCRdb, limited to in-frame sequences with V and J called. Missing clones are a known gap in these copies; in checked studies unresolved V genes cover under half, and the rest lacks a known reason. The sample profile shows under 200,000 clones; 60% to 80% of them were found once. The ten largest make up roughly 7.6% of the sample. The sequenced sample was PBMCs. The origin of the receptors is a woman aged 40-49 years in good health and CMV-seropositive.

This chain uses TRBV19 with TRBJ2-7; 9 positions match TRBD2. With V trimmed by 6 bases and J by 5 bases, 5 bases remained unmatched. CDR3 length: 13 residues. The germline V gene encodes CDR1 LNHDA and CDR2 SQIVND (reference sequence). CDR3 in DNA: TGTGCCAGTAGAGGTAGCGGGAGAAACGAGCAGTACTTC. The encoded protein is CASRGSGRNEQYF.

The genes are TRBV28 and TRBJ1-5; 7 bases line up with TRBD1. V lost 4 bases to trimming and J lost 2 bases; unmatched junction nucleotides: 5. Germline CDR1 MDHEN, CDR2 SYDVKM. This CDR3 has 15 residues. The CDR3 spells CASSSGDRGNQPQHF. The CDR3 coding sequence is TGTGCCAGCAGTTCAGGAGACAGGGGCAATCAGCCCCAGCATTTT.